Detailed here is one T cell receptor (beta chain). The antigen is unknown. Trimming stripped 3 bases from V and 6 bases from J, with 14 bases between. The V gene's germline CDR1 is MGHDK and CDR2 SYGVNS. CDR3 length: 15 residues. Reverse transcription of roughly 0.5 to 1 ug RNA was performed with random hexamers. TCRdb used MiXCR to reprocess the immunoSEQ multiplex PCR reads, holding one entry per CDR3 protein. The sample has roughly 200,000 distinct CDR3 sequences, more than 90% seen once. This specimen comes from a study of CD8 T cells in Susac syndrome. Study conclusions and caveats: The study recognized that its TCR sequencing and HLA analysis covered a relatively small number of individuals.

V is TRBV25-1 and J is TRBJ2-2; D may be TRBD1 (5 bases). The sequence was collected from a human donor with multiple sclerosis. Sequenced: CD4+ T cells from PBMCs. CDR3 DNA sequence: TGTGCCAGCAGTGAGATTGTGGGGCTGGCCGGGGAGCTGTTTTTT. It specifies CASSEIVGLAGELFF.